The TCR beta chain described here comes from a study of blood T cell repertoires in COVID-19. Assay used: immunoSEQ multiplex PCR; TCRdb lists only in-frame clones, some missing. The table has 130,000 to 150,000 clones, approximately 81% seen once; the top ten hold 35% to 40%. The sample comprised peripheral blood. The source of this sequence is a human donor in a cohort sampled during active COVID-19.

The CDR3 is CASSLHGQNNEQFF. The DNA of the CDR3 is TGCGCCAGCAGCTTACATGGACAGAACAATGAGCAGTTCTTC. The gene calls are TRBV5-1 and TRBJ2-1, with D maybe TRBD1 (6 bases). Looked up from germline, CDR1 is SGHRS and CDR2 is YFSETQ. The CDR3 contains 14 residues. V lost 2 bases to trimming and J lost 5 bases, with 11 bases between them.